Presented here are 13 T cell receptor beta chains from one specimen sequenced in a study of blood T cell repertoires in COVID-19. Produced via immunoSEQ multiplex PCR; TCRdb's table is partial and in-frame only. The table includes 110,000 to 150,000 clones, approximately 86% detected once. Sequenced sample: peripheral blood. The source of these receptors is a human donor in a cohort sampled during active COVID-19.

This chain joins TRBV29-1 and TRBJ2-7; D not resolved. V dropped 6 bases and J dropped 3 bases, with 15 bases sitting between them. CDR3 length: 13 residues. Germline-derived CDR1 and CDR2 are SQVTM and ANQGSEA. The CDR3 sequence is CSVGTGNSYEQYF. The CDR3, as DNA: TGCAGCGTGGGCACGGGTAATAGCTACGAGCAGTACTTC.

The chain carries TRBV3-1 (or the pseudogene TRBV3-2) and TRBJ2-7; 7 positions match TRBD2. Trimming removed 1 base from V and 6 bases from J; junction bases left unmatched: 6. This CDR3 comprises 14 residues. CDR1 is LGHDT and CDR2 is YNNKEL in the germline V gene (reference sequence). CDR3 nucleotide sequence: TGTGCCAGCAGCCAAGGCGGGAGTACCCTCGAGCAGTACTTC. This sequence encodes CASSQGGSTLEQYF.

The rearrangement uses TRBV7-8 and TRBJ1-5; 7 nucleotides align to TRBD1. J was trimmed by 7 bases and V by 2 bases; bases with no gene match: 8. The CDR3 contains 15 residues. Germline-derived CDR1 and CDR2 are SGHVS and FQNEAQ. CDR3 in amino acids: CASSLSLQGGQPQHF. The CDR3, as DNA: TGTGCCAGCAGCTTAAGTTTGCAGGGGGGACAGCCCCAGCATTTT.

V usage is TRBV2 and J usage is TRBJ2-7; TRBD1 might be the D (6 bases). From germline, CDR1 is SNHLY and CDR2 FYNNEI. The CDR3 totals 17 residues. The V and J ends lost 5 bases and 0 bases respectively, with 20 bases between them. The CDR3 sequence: CASSPRRTVRGSYEQYF. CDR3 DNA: TGTGCCAGCAGTCCAAGGCGGACAGTGAGGGGCTCCTACGAGCAGTACTTC.

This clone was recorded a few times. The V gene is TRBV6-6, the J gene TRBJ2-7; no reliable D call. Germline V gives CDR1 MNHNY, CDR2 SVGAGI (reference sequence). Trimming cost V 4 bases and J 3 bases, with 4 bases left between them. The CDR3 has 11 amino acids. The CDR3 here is CASSSHYEQYF. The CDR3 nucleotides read TGTGCCAGCAGTTCCCACTACGAGCAGTACTTC.

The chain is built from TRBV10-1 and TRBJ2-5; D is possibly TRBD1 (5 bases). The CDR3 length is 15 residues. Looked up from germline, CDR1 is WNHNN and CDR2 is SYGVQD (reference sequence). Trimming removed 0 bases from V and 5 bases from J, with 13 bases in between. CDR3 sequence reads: CASSESGAPRETQYF. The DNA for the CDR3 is TGCGCCAGCAGTGAGTCTGGGGCCCCCCGTGAGACCCAGTACTTC.

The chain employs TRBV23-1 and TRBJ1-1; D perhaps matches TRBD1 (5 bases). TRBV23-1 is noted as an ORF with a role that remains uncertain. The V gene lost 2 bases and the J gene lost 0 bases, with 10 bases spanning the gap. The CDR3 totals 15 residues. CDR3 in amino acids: CASSQGQTVNTEAFF. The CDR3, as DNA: TGCGCCAGCAGTCAAGGTCAGACAGTGAACACTGAAGCTTTCTTT.

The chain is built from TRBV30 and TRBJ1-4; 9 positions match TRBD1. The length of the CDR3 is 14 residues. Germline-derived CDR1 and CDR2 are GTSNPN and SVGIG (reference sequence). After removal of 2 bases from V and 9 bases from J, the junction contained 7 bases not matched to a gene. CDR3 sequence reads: CAWSRGQGRKKLFF. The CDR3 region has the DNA TGTGCCTGGAGTCGAGGACAGGGGCGGAAAAAACTGTTTTTT.

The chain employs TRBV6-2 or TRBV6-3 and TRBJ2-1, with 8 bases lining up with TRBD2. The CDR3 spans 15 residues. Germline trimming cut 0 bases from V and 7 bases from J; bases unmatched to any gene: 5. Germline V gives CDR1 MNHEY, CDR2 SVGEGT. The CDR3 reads CASSYSITGGNEQFF. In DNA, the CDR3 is TGTGCCAGCAGTTACTCGATTACGGGAGGGAATGAGCAGTTCTTC.

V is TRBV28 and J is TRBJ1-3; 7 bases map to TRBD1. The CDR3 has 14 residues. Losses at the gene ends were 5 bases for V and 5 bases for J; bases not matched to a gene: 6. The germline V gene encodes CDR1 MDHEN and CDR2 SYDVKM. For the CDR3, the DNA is TGTGCCAGCAGTAGACAGGGAAAACGAAACACCATATATTTT. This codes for CASSRQGKRNTIYF.

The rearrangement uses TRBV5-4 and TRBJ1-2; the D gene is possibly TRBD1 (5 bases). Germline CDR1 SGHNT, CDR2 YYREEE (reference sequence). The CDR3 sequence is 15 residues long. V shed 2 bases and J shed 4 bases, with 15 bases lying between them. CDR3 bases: TGTGCCAGCAGCTTAGGGGCCACCTCAATCTATGGCTACACCTTC. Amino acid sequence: CASSLGATSIYGYTF.

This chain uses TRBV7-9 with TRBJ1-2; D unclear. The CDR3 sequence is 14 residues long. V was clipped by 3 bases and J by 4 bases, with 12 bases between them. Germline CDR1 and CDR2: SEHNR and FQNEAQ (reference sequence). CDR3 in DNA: TGTGCCAGCAGCTTTGGGCAGGTCCTCTATGGCTACACCTTC. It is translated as CASSFGQVLYGYTF. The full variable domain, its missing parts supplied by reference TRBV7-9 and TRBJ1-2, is DTGVSQNPRHKITKRGQNVTFRCDPISEHNRLYWYRQTLGQGPEFLTYFQNEAQLEKSRLLSDRFSAERPKGSFSTLEIQRTEQGDSAMYLCASSFGQVLYGYTFGSGTRLTVV.

CDR3 in amino acids: CATSGGLAEVKFPSRYTQYF. CDR3 DNA: TGTGCCACCAGCGGAGGACTAGCGGAGGTTAAATTTCCCAGCAGGTATACGCAGTATTTT. The chain is built from TRBV15 and TRBJ2-3; 10 bases line up with TRBD2. With 5 bases clipped from V and 7 bases from J, the junction kept 24 bases outside the gene matches. This CDR3 is built from 20 residues. The germline gives CDR1 LNHNV, CDR2 YYDKDF (reference sequence).